The 8 T cell receptor beta chains in this list originate from one sample, sequenced in a study of T-cell reconstitution after alpha-beta-depleted transplantation in children. Unique molecular identifiers featured in how the TCRbeta library was prepared. Via MiXCR, TCRdb re-called the PCR reads, giving one row per CDR3 protein. The table lists approximately 350,000 distinct CDR3 sequences, about 14% of them singletons. The source was PBMCs, collected from the stem cell graft. The receptors were gathered from a human donor who donated a stem cell graft to a child with Fanconi anemia.

The J gene is TRBJ1-2, the V gene TRBV20-1, with 8 bases matching TRBD1. The CDR3 is 15 residues long. Germline V gives CDR1 DFQATT, CDR2 SNEGSKA (reference sequence). The trim removed 5 bases at V and 4 bases at J, leaving 12 bases unmatched. CDR3 sequence reads: CSAPPRQGSGYGYTF. In nucleotides, the CDR3 is TGCAGTGCTCCCCCCCGACAGGGGAGCGGCTATGGCTACACCTTC.

This clonotype was counted between two and nine times. The chain has TRBV11-3 and TRBJ2-3; D is unclear. The CDR3 consists of 15 residues. V was trimmed by 1 base and J by 2 bases, leaving 10 bases between them. Germline CDR1 reads SGHNT; CDR2 reads YENEEA. CDR3 bases: TGTGCCAGCAGCTTAGGGGTAGACGCCACAGATACGCAGTATTTT. This translates into CASSLGVDATDTQYF.

In DNA form, the CDR3 reads TGTGCCAGCAGTTTCGAGGCTCAGGGGGCGGGAGAGCAGTACGTC. Translation gives CASSFEAQGAGEQYV. This chain links TRBV12-3 or TRBV12-4 with TRBJ2-7; TRBD1 aligns across 8 bases. V dropped 3 bases and J dropped 7; count of bases not matched to a gene: 11. CDR3 length: 15 residues.

This clonotype occurred many times. V and J are TRBV25-1 and TRBJ2-3; D is undetermined. V was pared by 7 bases and J by 3 bases, with 11 bases between. Looked up from germline, CDR1 is MGHDK and CDR2 is SYGVNS. CDR3 size: 13 residues. The CDR3 loop is CASNSIQTDTQYF. CDR3 DNA sequence: TGTGCCAGCAACTCCATCCAGACAGATACGCAGTATTTT.

This clonotype was seen a few times. The chain links TRBV12-3 or TRBV12-4 to TRBJ1-1; 7 bases align to TRBD1. J lost 3 bases, V lost 5 bases, and 9 bases had no gene match. CDR3 length: 15 amino acids. The CDR3 loop is CASSPRQGSYTEAFF. The CDR3 bases are TGTGCCAGCAGTCCTCGACAGGGATCGTACACTGAAGCTTTCTTT.

Only a few counts were recorded for this clonotype. The chain couples TRBV4-3 to TRBJ2-5; weak D call: TRBD2 (6 bases). The CDR3 spans 14 residues. CDR1 and CDR2 from the germline V gene are LGHNA and YSLEER. V was shortened by 4 bases and J by 5 bases, with 14 bases between the two germline ends. The CDR3 loop reads CASSLEAGRETQYF. CDR3 coding DNA: TGCGCCAGCAGCCTAGAGGCGGGGAGGGAGACCCAGTACTTC.

About this clonotype: Because the CDR3 is missing its conserved closing phenylalanine or tryptophan, this is likely a read error. The rearrangement links TRBV20-1 to TRBJ2-6; D gene ambiguous. Germline CDR1 DFQATT, CDR2 SNEGSKA (reference sequence). The CDR3 spans 15 residues. Trimming removed 3 bases from V and 0 bases from J, with 9 bases in between. The CDR3 DNA reads as TGCAGTGCTAGCGACATCAGCTCTGGGGCCAACGTCCTGACTCTC. Residues: CSASDISSGANVLTL.

This clonotype was detected a few times. The chain has TRBV20-1 and TRBJ2-1; D is possibly TRBD2 (6 bases). Germline-derived CDR1 and CDR2 are DFQATT and SNEGSKA (reference sequence). This CDR3 is 14 amino acids long. V gave up 3 bases and J gave up 2 bases, with 11 bases separating them. The DNA for the CDR3 is TGCAGTGCTAGGGAGGGCTTCCCCTACAATGAGCAGTTCTTC. Protein sequence: CSAREGFPYNEQFF.